This TCR beta chain was obtained from a study of T cell repertoires in cytomegalovirus infection. The CDR3 contains 15 residues. Germline V gene data show CDR1 as SEHNR and CDR2 as FQNEAQ (reference sequence). V dropped 1 base and J dropped 2; count of bases not matched to a gene: 3. TCRdb independently ran MiXCR on the reads; one entry per CDR3 protein. The top ten hold roughly three fifths of the sample, which has 95,000 to 150,000 distinct CDR3 sequences, about 32% seen once. There are a few counts of this clonotype. What it binds is not known. This TCR was sampled from a human donor in good health (CMV status not recorded). Some clones in this sample may be carry-over from other donors' samples. The sample in question was CD8+ T cells from cultured PBMCs, obtained from culture after CMV antigen stimulation. The rearrangement uses TRBV7-9 and TRBJ2-7; 9 bases align to TRBD2. The DNA of the CDR3 is TGTGCCAGCAGCTTAGTTGCTAGCGGGGCCTACGAGCAGTACTTC. This sequence encodes CASSLVASGAYEQYF. Full variable domain (remainder filled in from reference TRBV7-9 and TRBJ2-7): DTGVSQNPRHKITKRGQNVTFRCDPISEHNRLYWYRQTLGQGPEFLTYFQNEAQLEKSRLLSDRFSAERPKGSFSTLEIQRTEQGDSAMYLCASSLVASGAYEQYFGPGTRLTVT.